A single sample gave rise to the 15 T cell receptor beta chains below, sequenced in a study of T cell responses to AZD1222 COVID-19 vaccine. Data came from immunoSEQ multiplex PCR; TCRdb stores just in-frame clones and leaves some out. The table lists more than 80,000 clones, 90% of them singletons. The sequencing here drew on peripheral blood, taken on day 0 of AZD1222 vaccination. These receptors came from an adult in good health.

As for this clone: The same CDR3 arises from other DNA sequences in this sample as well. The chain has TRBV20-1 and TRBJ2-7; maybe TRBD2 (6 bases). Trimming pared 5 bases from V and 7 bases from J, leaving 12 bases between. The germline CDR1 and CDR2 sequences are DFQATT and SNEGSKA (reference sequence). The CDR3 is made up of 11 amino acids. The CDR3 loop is CSAWDLGEQYF. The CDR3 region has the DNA TGCAGTGCTTGGGACTTGGGTGAGCAGTACTTC.

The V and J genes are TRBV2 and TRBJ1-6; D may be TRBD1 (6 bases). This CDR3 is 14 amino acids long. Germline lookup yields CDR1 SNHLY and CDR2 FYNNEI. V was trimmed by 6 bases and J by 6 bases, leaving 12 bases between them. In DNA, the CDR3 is TGTGCCAGCAGAACGGACAGTCGTAATTCACCCCTCCACTTT. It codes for CASRTDSRNSPLHF.

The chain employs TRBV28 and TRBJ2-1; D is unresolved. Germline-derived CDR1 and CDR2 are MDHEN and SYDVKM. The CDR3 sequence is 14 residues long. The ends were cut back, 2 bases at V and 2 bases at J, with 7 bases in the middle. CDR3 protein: CASSLTGPYNEQFF. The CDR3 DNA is TGTGCCAGCAGTTTAACCGGGCCCTACAATGAGCAGTTCTTC.

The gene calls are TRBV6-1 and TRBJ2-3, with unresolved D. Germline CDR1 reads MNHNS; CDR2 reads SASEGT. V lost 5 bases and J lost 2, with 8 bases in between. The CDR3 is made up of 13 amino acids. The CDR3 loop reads CASSSESTDTQYF. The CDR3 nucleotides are TGTGCCAGCAGTTCCGAGTCCACAGATACGCAGTATTTT.

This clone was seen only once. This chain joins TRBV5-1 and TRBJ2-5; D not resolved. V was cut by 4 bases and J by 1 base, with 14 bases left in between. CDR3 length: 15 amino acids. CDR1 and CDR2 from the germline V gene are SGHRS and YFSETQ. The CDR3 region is CASSPGGSTQETQYF. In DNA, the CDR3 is TGCGCCAGCAGCCCGGGTGGCAGTACCCAAGAGACCCAGTACTTC.

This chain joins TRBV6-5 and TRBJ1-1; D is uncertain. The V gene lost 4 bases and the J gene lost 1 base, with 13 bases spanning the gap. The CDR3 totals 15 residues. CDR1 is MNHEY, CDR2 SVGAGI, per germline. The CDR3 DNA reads TGTGCCAGCAGTTCTCGGACCGGCTGGAACACTGAAGCTTTCTTT. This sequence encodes CASSSRTGWNTEAFF.

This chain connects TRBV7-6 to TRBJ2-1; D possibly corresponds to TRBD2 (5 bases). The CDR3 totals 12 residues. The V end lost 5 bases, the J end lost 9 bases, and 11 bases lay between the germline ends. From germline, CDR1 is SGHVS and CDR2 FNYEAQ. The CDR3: CASSTRTGEQFF. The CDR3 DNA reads TGTGCCAGCAGCACTAGGACGGGTGAGCAGTTCTTC.

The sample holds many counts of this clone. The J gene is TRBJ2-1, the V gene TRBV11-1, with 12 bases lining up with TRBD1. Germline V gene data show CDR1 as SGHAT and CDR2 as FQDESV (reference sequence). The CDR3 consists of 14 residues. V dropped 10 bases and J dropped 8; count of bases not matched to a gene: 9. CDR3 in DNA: TGTGCCACGATACCGGGACAGGGGGCTGATGAGCAGTTCTTC. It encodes CATIPGQGADEQFF.

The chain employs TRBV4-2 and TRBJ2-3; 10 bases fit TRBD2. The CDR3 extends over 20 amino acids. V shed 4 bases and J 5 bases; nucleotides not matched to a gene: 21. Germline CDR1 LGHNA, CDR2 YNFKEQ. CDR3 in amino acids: CASSLRGPGLAFRGGDTQYF. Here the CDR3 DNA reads TGTGCCAGCAGCCTAAGAGGCCCGGGACTAGCGTTTCGCGGCGGAGATACGCAGTATTTT.

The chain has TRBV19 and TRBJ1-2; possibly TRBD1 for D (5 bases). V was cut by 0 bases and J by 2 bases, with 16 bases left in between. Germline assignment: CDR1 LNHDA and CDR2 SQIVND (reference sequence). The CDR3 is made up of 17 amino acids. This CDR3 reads CASSIETGTDTNYGYTF. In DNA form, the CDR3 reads TGTGCCAGTAGTATAGAGACCGGGACGGACACAAACTATGGCTACACCTTC.

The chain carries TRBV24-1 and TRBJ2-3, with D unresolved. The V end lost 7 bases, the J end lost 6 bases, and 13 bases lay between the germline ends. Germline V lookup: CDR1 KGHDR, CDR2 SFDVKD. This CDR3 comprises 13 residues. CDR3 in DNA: TGTGCCACCAGCCTCTCCTGGGCGGATACGCAGTATTTT. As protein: CATSLSWADTQYF.

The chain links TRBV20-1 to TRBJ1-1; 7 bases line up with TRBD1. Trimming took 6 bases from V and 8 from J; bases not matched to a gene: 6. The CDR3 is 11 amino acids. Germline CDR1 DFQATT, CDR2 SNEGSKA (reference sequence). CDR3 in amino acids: CSANGQAEAFF. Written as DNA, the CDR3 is TGCAGTGCCAACGGACAGGCGGAAGCTTTCTTT.

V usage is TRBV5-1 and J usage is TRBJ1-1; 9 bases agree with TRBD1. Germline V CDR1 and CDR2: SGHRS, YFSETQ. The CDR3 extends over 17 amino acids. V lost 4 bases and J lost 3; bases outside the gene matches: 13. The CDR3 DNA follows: TGCGCCAGCAGCGGCGGGACAGGGACTCCTTTGGACACTGAAGCTTTCTTT. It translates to CASSGGTGTPLDTEAFF.

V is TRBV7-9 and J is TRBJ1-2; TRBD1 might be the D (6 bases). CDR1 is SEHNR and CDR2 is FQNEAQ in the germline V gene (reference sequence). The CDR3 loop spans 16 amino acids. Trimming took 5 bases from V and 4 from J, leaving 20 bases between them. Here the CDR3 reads CASSLLATGGTYGYTF. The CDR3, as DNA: TGTGCCAGCAGCCTCCTGGCCACCGGGGGCACCTATGGCTACACCTTC. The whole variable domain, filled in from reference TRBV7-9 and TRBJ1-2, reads DTGVSQNPRHKITKRGQNVTFRCDPISEHNRLYWYRQTLGQGPEFLTYFQNEAQLEKSRLLSDRFSAERPKGSFSTLEIQRTEQGDSAMYLCASSLLATGGTYGYTFGSGTRLTVV.

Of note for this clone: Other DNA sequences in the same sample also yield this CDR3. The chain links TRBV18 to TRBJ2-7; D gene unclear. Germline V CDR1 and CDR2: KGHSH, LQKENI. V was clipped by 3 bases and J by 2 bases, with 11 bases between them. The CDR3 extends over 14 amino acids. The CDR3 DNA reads TGTGCCAGCTCACCGCGGACGGACCCCTACGAGCAGTACTTC. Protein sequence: CASSPRTDPYEQYF.